This is a list of T cell receptor beta chains from one sample in a study of blood T cell repertoires in COVID-19. The assay was immunoSEQ multiplex PCR, and TCRdb's table has in-frame clones only and misses some. There are approximately 150,000 clones in the sample; approximately 88% occur only once, and about 5% lies in the top ten. The sample was peripheral blood. The receptor source for this set is a human donor in a cohort sampled during active COVID-19. Both conserved end residues are part of each CDR3. Fields, in order: J gene, CDR3 length, V gene, D gene, CDR3 protein, CDR3 DNA. A D gene is named only where the DNA matches it firmly.

J gene: TRBJ1-1
CDR3 length: 14
V gene: TRBV30
D gene: NA
CDR3 protein: CAWSVGSGETEAFF
CDR3 DNA: TGTGCCTGGAGTGTAGGATCTGGGGAGACTGAAGCTTTCTTT

J gene: TRBJ1-6
CDR3 length: 14
V gene: TRBV10-3
D gene: NA
CDR3 protein: CAIGPGLGNSPLHF
CDR3 DNA: TGTGCCATCGGGCCAGGGCTAGGTAATTCACCCCTCCACTTT

J gene: TRBJ2-3
CDR3 length: 14
V gene: TRBV10-3
D gene: TRBD1
CDR3 protein: CALSGTGGPDTQYF
CDR3 DNA: TGTGCCCTGTCCGGGACAGGGGGCCCAGATACGCAGTATTTT

J gene: TRBJ2-7
CDR3 length: 14
V gene: TRBV6-2/TRBV6-3
D gene: NA
CDR3 protein: CASSYDDSDYEQYF
CDR3 DNA: TGTGCCAGCAGTTACGATGACAGTGACTACGAGCAGTACTTC

J gene: TRBJ1-2
CDR3 length: 14
V gene: TRBV2
D gene: NA
CDR3 protein: CASSDRVNNYGYTF
CDR3 DNA: TGTGCCAGCAGTGACAGGGTTAATAACTATGGCTACACCTTC

J gene: TRBJ2-7
CDR3 length: 16
V gene: TRBV9
D gene: TRBD1
CDR3 protein: CASSVGAGTGGHEQYF
CDR3 DNA: TGTGCCAGCAGCGTAGGCGCCGGGACAGGGGGCCACGAGCAGTACTTC

J gene: TRBJ2-1
CDR3 length: 15
V gene: TRBV4-2
D gene: TRBD1
CDR3 protein: CASSQGGQRDNEQFF
CDR3 DNA: TGTGCCAGCAGCCAAGGGGGACAGAGAGACAATGAGCAGTTCTTC

J gene: TRBJ2-5
CDR3 length: 13
V gene: TRBV5-1
D gene: NA
CDR3 protein: CASRADDQETQYF
CDR3 DNA: TGCGCCAGCAGAGCGGACGACCAAGAGACCCAGTACTTC

J gene: TRBJ2-6
CDR3 length: 15
V gene: TRBV5-1
D gene: NA
CDR3 protein: CASREQGSGANVLTF
CDR3 DNA: TGCGCCAGCAGGGAACAGGGCTCTGGGGCCAACGTCCTGACTTTC

J gene: TRBJ2-1
CDR3 length: 19
V gene: TRBV19
D gene: TRBD2
CDR3 protein: CASSGPGTSGRVGDNEQFF
CDR3 DNA: TGTGCCAGTAGCGGGCCCGGGACTAGCGGGAGGGTAGGAGACAATGAGCAGTTCTTC

J gene: TRBJ2-5
CDR3 length: 19
V gene: TRBV10-3
D gene: TRBD1
CDR3 protein: CAISSSTVRETGDGETQYF
CDR3 DNA: TGTGCCATCAGTTCTTCTACAGTCCGGGAGACAGGGGACGGGGAGACCCAGTACTTC

J gene: TRBJ2-2
CDR3 length: 14
V gene: TRBV19
D gene: TRBD2
CDR3 protein: CASELAEGTGELFF
CDR3 DNA: TGTGCCAGTGAACTAGCGGAGGGAACCGGGGAGCTGTTTTTT

J gene: TRBJ2-5
CDR3 length: 15
V gene: TRBV7-7
D gene: NA
CDR3 protein: CASSLALSTQETQYF
CDR3 DNA: TGTGCTAGCAGCTTAGCGTTATCTACGCAAGAGACCCAGTACTTC

J gene: TRBJ2-1
CDR3 length: 15
V gene: TRBV5-1
D gene: TRBD2
CDR3 protein: CASSLGTSGNNEQFF
CDR3 DNA: TGCGCCAGCAGCTTGGGGACTAGCGGGAACAATGAGCAGTTCTTC

J gene: TRBJ2-7
CDR3 length: 12
V gene: TRBV14
D gene: NA
CDR3 protein: CASSPQGYEQYF
CDR3 DNA: TGTGCCAGCAGCCCCCAGGGCTACGAGCAGTACTTC

J gene: TRBJ2-2
CDR3 length: 16
V gene: TRBV6-4
D gene: NA
CDR3 protein: CASSDFREGHTGELFF
CDR3 DNA: TGTGCCAGCAGTGATTTCCGAGAGGGCCACACCGGGGAGCTGTTTTTT